What follows are 26 T cell receptor beta chains derived from one specimen sequenced in a study of tumor-infiltrating lymphocytes in primary liver carcinoma. RNA and DNA were co-extracted from around 20-30 mg of unsorted bulk tissue. A constant-region primer served to make TCR beta cDNA from approximately 490 ng total RNA. Library construction for TCR beta comprised three nested multiplex PCR rounds performed with slightly modified ARM-PCR. The first two PCR rounds used TRBV1-TRBV30 forward primers with a C-beta reverse primer, about 10 cycles each. TCRdb fed the multiplex PCR reads into MiXCR, producing one record per CDR3 protein. The sample yields 40,000 to 50,000 distinct CDR3 sequences, about 80% seen once. Sequenced: liver tumor tissue from sampling region 3. Regarding subset: tumor region T3, left-lateral pole. The receptors originated from a man aged 35 to 55 with primary liver carcinoma and hepatitis B virus infection.

Note on this clonotype: The junction differs from germline at one of its ends, possibly a read error. The chain has TRBV7-9 and TRBJ2-1; a weak D match, TRBD2 (6 bases). This CDR3 contains 15 residues. The germline V gene has CDR1 SEHNR and CDR2 FQNEAQ (reference sequence). For the CDR3, the DNA is TGTGCCAGCAGCCCCCGGGGGACGAGGGGCAATGAACAGTTATTC. It codes for CASSPRGTRGNEQLF.

Worth noting for this clonotype: Just one base apart from a much larger clone, this may be a read error. The genes are TRBV28 and TRBJ2-7; no firm D call. The CDR3 is 13 amino acids. Germline V lookup: CDR1 MDHEN, CDR2 SYDVKM. The CDR3 sequence: CATSFRGLYEQYF. The CDR3 DNA reads as TGTGCCACCAGTTTCCGAGGTCTTTACGAGCAGTACTTC.

This clonotype was observed a handful of times. Just one base apart from a much larger clone, this may be a read error. V gene TRBV6-6 combines with J gene TRBJ2-3; maybe TRBD2 (5 bases). The CDR3 contains 15 residues. The germline V gene has CDR1 MNHNY and CDR2 SVGAGI (reference sequence). Trimming removed 5 bases from V and 1 base from J, with 13 bases in between. Written as DNA, the CDR3 is TGTGCCAGCAGTCACACCGACGGGGGCACAGATACGCAGTATTTT. Protein product: CASSHTDGGTDTQYF.

This clonotype was picked up a small number of times. The chain links TRBV15 to TRBJ2-4, with D hard to call. V shed 6 bases and J shed 5 bases, with 5 bases lying between them. The CDR3 spans 11 residues. CDR1 and CDR2 (germline): LNHNV, YYDKDF (reference sequence). The CDR3 region is CATSTENIQYF. The CDR3 DNA is TGTGCCACCAGTACAGAAAACATTCAGTACTTC.

This clonotype was counted many times. V gene TRBV12-3 or TRBV12-4 combines with J gene TRBJ2-1, with D possibly being TRBD1 (6 bases). The CDR3 covers 12 residues. V was shortened by 10 bases and J by 8 bases, with 15 bases between the two germline ends. The CDR3, as DNA: TGTGCCACCACAGGGTTGACGGATGAGCAGTTCTTC. Its protein product is CATTGLTDEQFF.

A note on this clonotype: Compared with germline, one end of the junction differs, possibly owing to a read error. The CDR3: CNGGGRAAEIQYF. CDR3 in DNA: TGCAACGGTGGTGGGAGGGCCGCTGAGATCCAGTACTTC. The chain recombines TRBV29-1 with TRBJ2-5; 7 positions agree with TRBD2. The germline gives CDR1 SQVTM, CDR2 ANQGSEA. The CDR3 contains 13 residues.

In the case of this clonotype: One junction end disagrees with the germline gene, perhaps due to a read error. V gene TRBV6-2 or TRBV6-3 combines with J gene TRBJ2-3; no reliable D call. Germline CDR1 reads MNHEY; CDR2 reads SVGEGT. The length of the CDR3 is 15 residues. CDR3 in DNA: TGTGCCAGCAGTTACCTGGCCCATAACACAGATACACAGTATTTT. It yields the protein CASSYLAHNTDTQYF.

This sequence joins TRBV7-2 and TRBJ2-7, with D possibly matching TRBD2 (5 bases). This CDR3 contains 15 residues. In germline, CDR1 is SGHTA, CDR2 FQGNSA. Trimming left V 4 bases short and J 2 bases short, with 15 bases between. In DNA form, the CDR3 reads TGTGCCAGCAGCTCCTTTAGCGTTTTTGCCTACGAGCAGTACTTC. Translating gives CASSSFSVFAYEQYF.

This clonotype showed up just once. This may be a read error: a much more frequent sequence differs by one nucleotide. The gene calls are TRBV5-1 and TRBJ2-1; 7 positions match TRBD2. Germline V lookup: CDR1 SGHRS, CDR2 YFSETQ. The CDR3 loop spans 17 amino acids. The CDR3 nucleotides are TGCACCAGCAGGATGGGGTATTCTAGCGGAGGTCAGGATGAGCAGTTCTTC. It encodes CTSRMGYSSGGQDEQFF.

By frequency in the sample, this clonotype is medium-sized (0.01 to 0.1%). This chain links TRBV11-2 with TRBJ2-7, with D possibly matching TRBD2 (5 bases). The ends were cut back, 7 bases at V and 3 bases at J, with 16 bases in the middle. Germline V gives CDR1 SGHAT, CDR2 FQNNGV. The CDR3 extends over 14 amino acids. CDR3 bases: TGTGCCAGCACCCTAGAGTACGGGGACTACGAGCAGTACTTC. Translation gives CASTLEYGDYEQYF.

The rearrangement links TRBV20-1 to TRBJ2-7; D ambiguous. V shed 3 bases and J shed 0 bases, with 18 bases lying between them. The length of the CDR3 is 16 residues. Germline CDR1 reads DFQATT; CDR2 reads SNEGSKA (reference sequence). Written as DNA, the CDR3 is TGCAGTGCTAGCCCCCGTAAAGCTTATAGCTCCTACGAGCAGTACTTC. This encodes CSASPRKAYSSYEQYF.

This clonotype was recorded only once. The chain joins TRBV10-3 to TRBJ2-3; D call uncertain. Germline CDR1 reads ENHRY; CDR2 reads SYGVKD. This CDR3 has 19 amino acids. Trimming removed 0 bases at V and 0 bases at J, with 19 bases between. The CDR3 sequence is CAISESLGTVRRSTDTQYF. CDR3 coding DNA: TGTGCCATCAGTGAGTCGCTGGGTACGGTTCGCAGGAGCACAGATACGCAGTATTTT.

On this clonotype: A much larger clone is a single base away; this may be a read error. The chain carries TRBV5-1 and TRBJ1-5, with 7 bases that match TRBD1. The CDR3 has 15 residues. Germline-derived CDR1 and CDR2 are SGHRS and YFSETQ. V was pared by 0 bases and J by 4 bases, with 4 bases of the junction left unmatched. CDR3 in DNA: TGCGCCAGCAGCTTGGTAGGGACAGTTAATCAGCCCCAGCATTTT. This translates into CASSLVGTVNQPQHF.

The V gene is TRBV6-1, the J gene TRBJ2-7; TRBD2 aligns across 7 bases. The length of the CDR3 is 14 residues. V dropped 8 bases and J dropped 4; count of bases not matched to a gene: 11. The germline V gene encodes CDR1 MNHNS and CDR2 SASEGT. The CDR3 spells CASDSGILSYEQYF. The CDR3 nucleotides read TGTGCCAGCGACAGCGGGATATTATCATACGAGCAGTACTTC.

Concerning this clonotype itself: One end of the junction fails to match germline, which may point to a read error. The chain links TRBV5-5 to TRBJ2-5; D might be TRBD2 (5 bases). The length of the CDR3 is 17 residues. Germline values: CDR1 SGHKS, CDR2 YYEKEE (reference sequence). DNA of the CDR3: TGTGCCAGCAGCTTGGGGTCAGCAAGAGGGTACCAAGAGACTCAGTACTTC. The encoded protein is CASSLGSARGYQETQYF.

V is TRBV5-1 and J is TRBJ1-5; 9 nucleotides match TRBD1. The CDR3 is 15 residues long. The germline gives CDR1 SGHRS, CDR2 YFSETQ. This CDR3 reads CDGSSTGGANQPQHF. The DNA of the CDR3 is TGCGACGGCAGTTCCACAGGGGGCGCCAATCAGCCCCAGCATTTT.

A note on this clonotype: The germline gene is not matched at one end of the junction; a read error may be the cause. The chain couples TRBV11-2 to TRBJ2-2; 9 bases fit TRBD1. Germline V lookup: CDR1 SGHAT, CDR2 FQNNGV. This CDR3 has 17 residues. The CDR3 reads CASCFDRDRVGTEELFF. The DNA for the CDR3 is TGCGCCAGCTGCTTTGATCGGGACAGGGTCGGCACCGAGGAGCTGTTTTTT. The complete variable domain, with remaining parts taken from reference TRBV11-2 and TRBJ2-2, reads EAGVAQSPRYKIIEKRQSVAFWCNPISGHATLYWYQQILGQGPKLLIQFQNNGVVDDSQLPKDRFSAERLKGVDSTLKIQPAKLEDSAVYLCASCFDRDRVGTEELFFGEGSRLTVL.

This clonotype has a single count. At one boundary the junction diverges from the germline segment, which might be a read error. J is TRBJ2-7 and V is TRBV11-2; 11 positions agree with TRBD2. The CDR3 runs to 18 residues. Per the germline V gene, CDR1 is SGHAT and CDR2 is FQNNGV. As DNA, the CDR3 is TGTGTCAGCAGCTTACGATTGGGACTAGCGGAAGGGTCCTACGAGCAATACTTC. Translation: CVSSLRLGLAEGSYEQYF.

Worth noting for this clonotype: The junction departs from the called germline gene at one end, perhaps through a read error. The V and J genes are TRBV12-3 or TRBV12-4 and TRBJ1-5; the D is unclear. The CDR3 extends over 14 amino acids. CDR3 loop: CASSVTVSSQPQHF. The CDR3 nucleotides read TGTGCCAGCAGTGTAACAGTTAGCAGTCAGCCCCAGCATTTT.

Regarding this clonotype: At one end, the junction sequence differs from germline, possibly due to a read error. This rearrangement joins TRBV10-3 to TRBJ2-3; a possible D gene is TRBD2 (6 bases). Germline V gene data show CDR1 as ENHRY and CDR2 as SYGVKD. The CDR3 length is 14 residues. The CDR3, as DNA: TGTTCCATCGGCCAACGGGACTCATGGGATACGCAGTATTTT. Its protein is CSIGQRDSWDTQYF.

About this clonotype itself: Just one base apart from a much larger clone, this may be a read error. The chain joins TRBV5-1 to TRBJ2-3; TRBD2 agrees at 11 bases. Germline assignment: CDR1 SGHRS and CDR2 YFSETQ. The CDR3 has 18 residues. The CDR3 DNA is TGCGCCAGCAGCCTCAGGGTAGGGCTAGCGGGAGGAACAGAAACGCAGTATTTT. This codes for CASSLRVGLAGGTETQYF.

This chain uses TRBV6-1 with TRBJ2-1; TRBD2 agrees at 9 bases. The CDR3 covers 14 residues. Germline V gene lookup returns CDR1 MNHNS and CDR2 SASEGT. J lost 6 bases, V lost 6 bases, and 6 bases had no gene match. The CDR3 coding sequence is TGTGCCAGCAGAAGAGCGGGGGGCACCAATGAGCAGTTCTTC. This sequence encodes CASRRAGGTNEQFF.

Details on this clonotype: The conserved final phenylalanine or tryptophan is absent from the CDR3, which likely points to a read error. No DNA is shown, since the ends of the CDR3 on it are uncertain; the CDR3 is the one TCRdb lists. The CDR3 reads CASSPARDRGNGYTL. This sequence joins TRBV6-6 and TRBJ1-2; the table names TRBD1, a call not compared with the DNA. Germline V gene lookup returns CDR1 MNHNY and CDR2 SVGAGI (reference sequence). The CDR3 is made up of 15 amino acids, end residues included.

On this clonotype: A much larger clone lies one base from this, so it may be a read error. J is TRBJ1-1 and V is TRBV6-5; the D is unclear. Germline values: CDR1 MNHEY, CDR2 SVGAGI. This CDR3 contains 13 residues. DNA for the CDR3: TGTGCCAGCAGTCCGGCAATGAACACTGAAGCTTCCTTT. Its translation: CASSPAMNTEASF.

This clonotype was counted at least ten times. The V gene is TRBV5-4, the J gene TRBJ1-1; D gene ambiguous. CDR1 and CDR2 (germline): SGHNT, YYREEE (reference sequence). The CDR3 sequence is 15 residues long. V gave up 0 bases and J gave up 4 bases, with 13 bases separating them. The CDR3 DNA sequence: TGTGCCAGCAGCTTGGAACTGGGGAGGAGCACTGAAGCTTTCTTT. It codes for CASSLELGRSTEAFF.

The table lists this clonotype with a count of one. In this CDR3 the conserved last residue, phenylalanine or tryptophan, is missing, so a read error is likely. The genes are TRBV10-3 and TRBJ2-7, with 9 nucleotides matching TRBD1. The V gene's germline CDR1 is ENHRY and CDR2 SYGVKD. The CDR3 loop spans 19 amino acids. The CDR3 reads CAVSEFPLQTGTGNYEQYL. CDR3 bases: TGTGCCGTCAGTGAGTTCCCCCTCCAGACCGGGACAGGGAACTACGAGCAGTACTTA.